The 14 T cell receptor beta chains given below trace back to one sample, sequenced in a study of blood T cell dynamics during melanoma immunotherapy. Sequenced by immunoSEQ multiplex PCR; TCRdb stores in-frame clones only, minus some. The table includes approximately 10,000 clones, about 85% detected once. The time point: pre-treatment baseline. The specimen was blood, collected from a patient treated with checkpoint blockade. These receptors all come from a human donor with melanoma.

The J gene is TRBJ1-3, the V gene TRBV5-6; no firm D call. CDR1 is SGHDT and CDR2 is YYEEEE in the germline V gene. The CDR3 spans 13 residues. V shed 0 bases and J shed 4 bases, with 5 bases lying between them. CDR3 in amino acids: CASSLGAGNTIYF. Here the CDR3 DNA reads TGTGCCAGCAGCTTGGGAGCCGGAAACACCATATATTTT.

CDR3 amino acids: CASSDSSRGHTEAFF. DNA for the CDR3: TGTGCCAGCAGTGACTCTTCAAGAGGGCACACTGAAGCTTTCTTT. The chain links TRBV6-4 to TRBJ1-1; D remains ambiguous. The germline V gene encodes CDR1 MRHNA and CDR2 SNTAGT. The CDR3 is made up of 15 amino acids. V was shortened by 0 bases and J by 3 bases, with 11 bases between the two germline ends.

The chain recombines TRBV5-1 with TRBJ2-3; tentative D call: TRBD2 (6 bases). CDR1 is SGHRS and CDR2 is YFSETQ in the germline V gene. V was pared by 4 bases and J by 0 bases, with 12 bases between. This CDR3 contains 15 residues. The CDR3 reads CASSPTSGSTDTQYF. The CDR3 bases are TGCGCCAGCAGCCCTACGAGCGGGAGCACAGATACGCAGTATTTT. Together with reference TRBV5-1 and TRBJ2-3, the CDR3 gives the full variable domain: KAGVTQTPRYLIKTRGQQVTLSCSPISGHRSVSWYQQTPGQGLQFLFEYFSETQRNKGNFPGRFSGRQFSNSRSEMNVSTLELGDSALYLCASSPTSGSTDTQYFGPGTRLTVL.

This CDR3 is CASRPDRRGEAFF. The CDR3 DNA sequence: TGTGCCAGCAGGCCGGACAGGAGGGGTGAAGCTTTCTTT. This rearrangement joins TRBV6-5 to TRBJ1-1, with 7 bases identical to TRBD1. With 6 bases clipped from V and 7 bases from J, the junction kept 8 bases outside the gene matches. Germline assignment: CDR1 MNHEY and CDR2 SVGAGI. The CDR3 covers 13 residues.

This clone was detected only once. The chain combines TRBV7-9 with TRBJ2-7; weak D call: TRBD1 (5 bases). The CDR3 runs 18 residues. The V and J ends lost 4 bases and 9 bases respectively, with 31 bases between them. The germline CDR1 and CDR2 sequences are SEHNR and FQNEAQ (reference sequence). In DNA form, the CDR3 reads TGTGCCAGCAGCTCCAATCGCCGGACAATCCGATCCTACGAAGGGCAGTACTTC. This gives the protein CASSSNRRTIRSYEGQYF.

This chain joins TRBV4-2 and TRBJ1-1; perhaps TRBD1 as D (5 bases). The V gene lost 2 bases and the J gene lost 11 bases, with 21 bases spanning the gap. Germline V gene data show CDR1 as LGHNA and CDR2 as YNFKEQ. The CDR3 runs 15 residues. CDR3 amino acids: CASSQYFGGTAAAFF. In nucleotides, the CDR3 is TGTGCCAGCAGCCAATATTTCGGGGGGACGGCGGCGGCTTTCTTT.

The rearrangement links TRBV7-2 to TRBJ2-3; D may correspond to TRBD1 or TRBD2 (5 bases each). CDR1 and CDR2 (germline): SGHTA, FQGNSA. CDR3 length equals 15 residues. V was shortened by 3 bases and J by 0 bases, with 10 bases between the two germline ends. CDR3 coding DNA: TGTGCCAGCAGCTTGGGGACCCTGAGCACAGATACGCAGTATTTT. The encoded protein is CASSLGTLSTDTQYF. Using reference TRBV7-2 and TRBJ2-3 for the parts outside the CDR3, the full variable domain is GAGVSQSPSNKVTEKGKDVELRCDPISGHTALYWYRQSLGQGLEFLIYFQGNSAPDKSGLPSDRFSAERTGGSVSTLTIQRTQQEDSAVYLCASSLGTLSTDTQYFGPGTRLTVL.

The chain recombines TRBV4-1 with TRBJ2-1; 8 bases map to TRBD1. In germline, CDR1 is MGHRA, CDR2 YSYEKL. V shed 0 bases and J 4 bases; nucleotides not matched to a gene: 5. The CDR3 length is 16 residues. CDR3 in DNA: TGCGCCAGCAGCCAAGATCAGGGGGCGACTTACAATGAGCAGTTCTTC. Protein product: CASSQDQGATYNEQFF.

In its sample, this clone was seen once. The chain has TRBV4-3 and TRBJ2-1, with TRBD2 matching over 12 bases. Germline V CDR1 and CDR2: LGHNA, YSLEER. With V trimmed by 3 bases and J by 2 bases, 8 bases remained unmatched. There are 18 residues in the CDR3. CDR3 protein: CASSQGFLAGGPYNEQFF. CDR3 nucleotide sequence: TGCGCCAGCAGCCAGGGCTTTCTAGCGGGGGGGCCCTACAATGAGCAGTTCTTC.

In its sample, this clone was seen once. The chain recombines TRBV6-6 with TRBJ2-3; 7 bases align to TRBD1. CDR1 and CDR2 (germline): MNHNY, SVGAGI (reference sequence). The CDR3 covers 15 residues. The V and J ends lost 6 bases and 3 bases, in that order; junction bases with no gene match: 9. CDR3 in DNA: TGTGCCAGCAGCCACAGGGGATTCCGAACAGATACGCAGTATTTT. Its protein is CASSHRGFRTDTQYF.

The genes are TRBV9 and TRBJ1-1, with D uncertain. Germline assignment: CDR1 SGDLS and CDR2 YYNGEE. V dropped 0 bases and J dropped 1 base, with 4 bases sitting between them. The CDR3 spans 13 residues. The CDR3 spells CASSVGRNTEAFF. The CDR3 DNA is TGTGCCAGCAGCGTAGGCCGGAACACTGAAGCTTTCTTT.

The V gene is TRBV30, the J gene TRBJ2-3; D unresolved. The V gene's germline CDR1 is GTSNPN and CDR2 SVGIG (reference sequence). Trimming cost V 0 bases and J 1 base, with 11 bases left between them. The CDR3 length is 15 residues. CDR3 sequence: CAWSVRAGRTDTQYF. The CDR3 coding sequence is TGTGCCTGGAGTGTTAGGGCAGGACGCACAGATACGCAGTATTTT.

The V and J genes are TRBV4-1 and TRBJ2-1; the D gene could be TRBD1 or TRBD2 (6 bases each). This CDR3 is 17 amino acids long. Trimming removed 3 bases from V and 2 bases from J, with 17 bases in between. CDR1 and CDR2 (germline): MGHRA, YSYEKL. The CDR3 DNA is TGCGCCAGCAGCCAGGGACTGGGACACCGAACCTACAATGAGCAGTTCTTC. Protein sequence: CASSQGLGHRTYNEQFF.

V usage is TRBV7-3 and J usage is TRBJ2-6; 8 bases agree with TRBD1. V shed 1 base and J 0 bases; nucleotides not matched to a gene: 8. Looked up from germline, CDR1 is SGHTA and CDR2 is FQGTGA. The CDR3 runs 19 residues. The CDR3 sequence is CASSLRGQGGASGANVLTF. CDR3 coding DNA: TGTGCCAGCAGCTTAAGAGGACAGGGTGGGGCCTCTGGGGCCAACGTCCTGACTTTC.